This TCR beta chain was retrieved from a study of Tregs in tolerant kidney transplant recipients. This CDR3 is 15 amino acids long. The V and J ends lost 5 bases and 3 bases respectively, with 17 bases between them. Germline loops: CDR1 LNHDA, CDR2 SQIVND (reference sequence). Assay: immunoSEQ multiplex PCR; the TCRdb copy retains only in-frame clones and omits some. Among about 44,000 clones, roughly 95% were seen once, and the ten largest hold around 0.4%. Concerning this clone: Its matching antigen is unknown.

The specimen was Tregs from blood cultured with allogeneic cells. The sequence was collected from a human donor in good health. This sequence joins TRBV19 and TRBJ2-7, with a tentative D call TRBD2 (5 bases). This CDR3 reads CASSLTPTGNYEQYF. CDR3 nucleotide sequence: TGTGCCAGTAGTTTGACACCTACGGGAAACTACGAGCAGTACTTC.